The table lists the clone carrying this TCR beta chain with many counts. Its target is not known. CDR1 is LGHNA and CDR2 is YNFKEQ in the germline V gene. This CDR3 spans 17 amino acids. The V and J ends lost 0 bases and 3 bases, in that order; junction bases with no gene match: 4. The data are from a study of T-cell memory formation after mild COVID-19. Across the whole study: TCR clusters largely stayed donor specific.

A single record per CDR3 protein comes from TCRdb applying MiXCR to the 5' RACE reads. Among roughly 130,000 distinct CDR3 sequences listed, approximately 5.9% were seen once. Study-wide results and limits: What remained unconfirmed was the SARS-CoV-2 specificity of second-wave clones peaking on day 37.

V usage is TRBV4-2 and J usage is TRBJ2-1, with 11 bases matching TRBD2. Sequencing was done on a sample of PBMCs or a T cell subset sorted from them (not recorded which). This receptor was identified in an adult woman who had mild COVID-19 (a few samples of this study predate the infection). Cell type and time point are not known. CDR3 residues: CASSQDRLAGNYNEQFF. The CDR3 DNA is TGTGCCAGCAGCCAAGATAGACTAGCGGGGAACTACAATGAGCAGTTCTTC.